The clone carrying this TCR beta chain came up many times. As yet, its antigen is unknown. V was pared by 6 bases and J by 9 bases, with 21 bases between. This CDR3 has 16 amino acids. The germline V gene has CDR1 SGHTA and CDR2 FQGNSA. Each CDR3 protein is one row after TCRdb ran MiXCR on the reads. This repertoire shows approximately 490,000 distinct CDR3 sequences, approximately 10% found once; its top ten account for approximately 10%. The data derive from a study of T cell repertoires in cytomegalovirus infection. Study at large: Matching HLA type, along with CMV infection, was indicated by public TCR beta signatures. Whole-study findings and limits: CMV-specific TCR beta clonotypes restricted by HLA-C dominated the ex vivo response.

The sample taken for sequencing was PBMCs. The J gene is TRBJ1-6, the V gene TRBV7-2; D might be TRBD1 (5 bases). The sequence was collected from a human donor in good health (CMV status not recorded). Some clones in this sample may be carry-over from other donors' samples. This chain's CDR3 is CASSPPGPKRGSPLHF. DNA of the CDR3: TGTGCCAGCAGTCCCCCGGGACCCAAAAGGGGTTCACCCCTCCACTTT.